Given below is one T cell receptor beta chain in context. This sample was included in a study of OX40 agonist ivuxolimab in advanced cancers. Libraries were prepared by immunoSEQ multiplex PCR; TCRdb keeps only in-frame clonotypes and omits some of them. The table has tens of thousands of clones, about 93% seen once; the top ten hold 15% to 17%. CDR1 is SEHNR and CDR2 is FQNEAQ in the germline V gene (reference sequence). The CDR3 totals 16 residues. The ends were cut back, 0 bases at V and 2 bases at J, with 14 bases in the middle. The source is an adult with an advanced solid tumor such as melanoma, head and neck, liver or kidney cancer. Sequenced material: CD4+ or CD8+ T cells sorted from blood, taken in a trial of the OX40 agonist ivuxolimab. This chain links TRBV7-9 with TRBJ2-7; D may correspond to TRBD1 or TRBD2 (5 bases each). DNA for the CDR3: TGTGCCAGCAGCTTAGCTTCGGACACGAGGGCCTACGAGCAGTACTTC. Translated: CASSLASDTRAYEQYF.